Given below is one T cell receptor beta chain in context. The CDR3 runs 14 residues. The V gene lost 3 bases and the J gene lost 0 bases, with 9 bases spanning the gap. Germline CDR1 LNHDA, CDR2 SQIVND (reference sequence). Sequenced by immunoSEQ multiplex PCR; TCRdb stores in-frame clones only, minus some. The sample holds about 70,000 clones, about 91% seen once. This specimen comes from a study of technical replicates of blood from a few donors. Sequencing was performed on T cells isolated from PBMCs. The J gene is TRBJ2-7, the V gene TRBV19, with a possible D match to TRBD1 (5 bases). The origin of this receptor is a human donor in good health. CDR3 in amino acids: CASSMDTYSYEQYF. Here the CDR3 DNA reads TGTGCCAGTAGTATGGACACCTACTCCTACGAGCAGTACTTC.